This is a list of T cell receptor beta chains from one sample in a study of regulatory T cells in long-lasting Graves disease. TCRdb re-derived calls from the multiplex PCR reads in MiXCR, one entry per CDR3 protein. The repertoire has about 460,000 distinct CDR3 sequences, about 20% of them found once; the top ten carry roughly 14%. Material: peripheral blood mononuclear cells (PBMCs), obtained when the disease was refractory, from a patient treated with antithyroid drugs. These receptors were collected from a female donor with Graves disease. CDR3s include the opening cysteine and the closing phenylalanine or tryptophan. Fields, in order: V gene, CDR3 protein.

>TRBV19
CASSITTGTKNIQYF
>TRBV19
CASSTGTGPIEAFF
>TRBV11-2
CASSTGQPQNEQFF
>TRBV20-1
CSASRMASGRNEQFF
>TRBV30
CAWTLGVGNYGYTF
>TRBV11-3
CASSLTPGVVLYEQYF
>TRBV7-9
CASSLTGGADQPQHF
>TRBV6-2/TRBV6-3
CASSYWGVWGTEAFF
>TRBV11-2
CASSLQRGADTQYF
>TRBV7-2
CASSLASGLYNEQFF
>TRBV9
CASRKGGVNTEAFF
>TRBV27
CASSPYPGQGIEQYF
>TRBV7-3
CASSPNGGGSYYEQYF
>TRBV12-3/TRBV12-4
CASTRTGDYGYTF
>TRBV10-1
CASRGDSLNTEAFF
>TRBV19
CASSRGRGLNTEAFF
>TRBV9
CASSVGVDRENYGYTF
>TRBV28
CASNRDRAYEQYF
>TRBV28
CASSRGQGSEKLFF
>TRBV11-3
CASSLDRGPGELFF
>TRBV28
CASSPPGQINQPQHF
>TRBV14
CASSQDRQGGDEQYF
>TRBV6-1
CASRRGSQETQYF
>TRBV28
CASSVQGGRRDTQYF
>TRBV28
CASSVWGQKLANYGYTF
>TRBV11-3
CASSLAREAEAFF
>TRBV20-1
CSARVASVTDTQYF
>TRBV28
CASSLSGNGAEQYF
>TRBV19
CASSASAGVYNEQFF
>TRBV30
CAWSRNLGYDEQFF
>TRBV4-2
CASSQVFGVYEAFF
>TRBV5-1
CASSPGGGMFYEQYF
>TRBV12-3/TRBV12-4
CASSRDRGYEQFF
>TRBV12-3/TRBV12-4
CASRFAGDDTEAFF
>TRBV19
CASSGQGGDEQFF
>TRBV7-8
CASSFGTVEETQYF
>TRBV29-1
CSGSGGPDPSDTQYF
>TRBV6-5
CASSYSGVEADTQYF
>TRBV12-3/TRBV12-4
CASSQGAGISGANVLTF
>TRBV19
CASSPPTGTGAAFF
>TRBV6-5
CASSYEGDLRRDTQYF
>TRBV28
CASSWMNEQYF
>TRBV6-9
CASSYGLGQGDEQYF
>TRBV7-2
CASSLAGLWNEQYF
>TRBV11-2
CASSHGGGGLREQYF
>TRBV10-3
CAISDRGLNSPLHF
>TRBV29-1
CSAGRQVDTEAFF
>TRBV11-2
CASSLRGQNTGELFF
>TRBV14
CASSSTSHEQFF
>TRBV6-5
CASSYTGGYTGELFF
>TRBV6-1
CASSIPTEIYSSGANVLTF